This TCR beta chain emerged from a study of blood T cell repertoires in COVID-19. For the study at large: From T cells, B-cell-depleted T cells, or PBMCs came the material, which was cDNA or gDNA.

Donors were grouped by their self-reported clinical history. Contact with a PCR-confirmed or clinician-diagnosed COVID-19 case occurred within 2 weeks of entry. Data came from immunoSEQ multiplex PCR; TCRdb stores just in-frame clones and leaves some out. Among roughly 250,000 clones listed, about 90% were seen once. CDR1 and CDR2 (germline): SGHVS, FQNEAQ. V was cut by 5 bases and J by 3 bases, with 14 bases left in between. The CDR3 totals 14 residues. Material: PBMCs or T cells enriched from blood (not recorded which). This TCR derives from a man aged 45-60 years who had been exposed to COVID-19. The V call is TRBV7-8, the J call TRBJ2-7; D might be TRBD1 (5 bases). The CDR3 sequence is CASSPGHLNYEQYF. The DNA of the CDR3 is TGTGCCAGCAGCCCAGGACACCTAAACTACGAGCAGTACTTC.